These T cell receptor beta chains were read from a single sample in a study of control samples from healthy donors and cancer patients. Libraries were prepared by immunoSEQ multiplex PCR; TCRdb keeps only in-frame clonotypes and omits some of them. The sample has tens of thousands of clones; about 87% are singletons. Sequencing was done on a sample of blood. The receptors were gathered from a woman aged 70-85 years in good health. Both conserved end residues are part of each CDR3. The order of the fields is J gene, D gene, V gene, clone size, CDR3 DNA, CDR3 protein. A D gene is named only where the DNA matches it firmly. Some rows mark clone size as missing; the rest say once, few, many or name a class of expanded clone.

TRBJ1-2	NA	TRBV6-2/TRBV6-3	few	TGTGCCAGCAGTTACGGGACTTATACTAACTATGGCTACACCTTC	CASSYGTYTNYGYTF
TRBJ1-2	TRBD1	TRBV6-5	NA	TGTGCCAGCAGGAGGGGACAGGGGAATGGCTACACCTTC	CASRRGQGNGYTF
TRBJ2-2	TRBD1	TRBV19	few	TGTGCCAGTAGTGACAGGGACATGAACACCGGGGAGCTGTTTTTT	CASSDRDMNTGELFF
TRBJ1-5	NA	TRBV24-1	once	TGTGCCACCAGTGATAGCCTGGGTGGCAATCAGCCCCAGCATTTT	CATSDSLGGNQPQHF
TRBJ1-1	NA	TRBV19	NA	TGTGCCAGTAGTATGGAGGAGAGGGGTGAAGCTTTCTTT	CASSMEERGEAFF
TRBJ1-1	NA	TRBV9	NA	TGTGCCAGCAGCGTAGCTGGGGGTGAGGCTTTCTTT	CASSVAGGEAFF
TRBJ1-1	NA	TRBV6-6	NA	TGTGCCAGCGGAAATGGACAGTTTGAAGCTTTCTTT	CASGNGQFEAFF
TRBJ1-2	TRBD1	TRBV5-1	NA	TGCGCCAGCAGCTTGGCGGGGACAGCCATCGGCTACACCTTC	CASSLAGTAIGYTF
TRBJ1-2	NA	TRBV27	NA	TGTGCCAGCAGTCCTCGTGGTGGGGGCGATCGAGGCTACACCTTC	CASSPRGGGDRGYTF
TRBJ2-7	TRBD2	TRBV5-4	NA	TGTGCCAGCAGCCCTAGCGGGAGCTCCTACGAGCAGTACTTC	CASSPSGSSYEQYF
TRBJ2-3	NA	TRBV5-4	NA	TGTGCCAGCAGCGTTGAGGTTTATGGGGGCACAGATACGCAGTATTTT	CASSVEVYGGTDTQYF
TRBJ2-7	TRBD1	TRBV7-2	NA	TGTGCCAGCAGCTTATATGGACAGGGGTCCTACGAGCAGTACTTC	CASSLYGQGSYEQYF
TRBJ1-2	NA	TRBV3-1/TRBV3-2	NA	TGTGCCAGCAGCCAAAGGGTTCCCTATGGAGGCTACACCTTC	CASSQRVPYGGYTF
TRBJ1-2	TRBD1	TRBV28	NA	TGTGCCAGCAGACTCGGGGGTTCAGGGGGGGACTATGGCTACACCTTC	CASRLGGSGGDYGYTF
TRBJ2-1	TRBD2	TRBV15	NA	TGTGCCACCAGCTCCTACCGGGGTGACCAGCGGGGTGAGCAGTTCTTC	CATSSYRGDQRGEQFF
TRBJ1-2	TRBD1	TRBV5-6	NA	TGTGCCAGCACCCCCCGACAGGGTTACTATGGCTACACCTTC	CASTPRQGYYGYTF
TRBJ2-7	TRBD1	TRBV6-4	once	TGTGCCAGCGTATGGCAGGGGGTTATTCAAAACCAATACGAGCAGTACTTC	CASVWQGVIQNQYEQYF
TRBJ2-4	NA	TRBV10-3	NA	TGTGCCAGCGGAGGACGGGCCGGAGCCAAAAACATTCAGTACTTC	CASGGRAGAKNIQYF
TRBJ1-2	NA	TRBV6-5	NA	TGTGCCAGCAGTTACAATGACCCTACTAACTATGGCTACACCTTC	CASSYNDPTNYGYTF
TRBJ2-2	NA	TRBV5-1	NA	TGCGCCAGCAGCTTGGGCAGTTCGGGGACCGGGGAGCTGTTTTTT	CASSLGSSGTGELFF
TRBJ2-7	NA	TRBV7-2	NA	TGTGCCAGCAGCTTAGGGAGGGGGTCCCAGGGCTACGAGCAGTACTTC	CASSLGRGSQGYEQYF
TRBJ2-7	NA	TRBV4-3	NA	TGCGCCAGCAGCCAGGGGGGGGCCCCCCCCCTGTTC	CASSQGGAPPLF
TRBJ1-3	TRBD1	TRBV6-5	once	TGTGCCAGCGCAGGGGGTTCTGGAAACGCCATATATTTT	CASAGGSGNAIYF